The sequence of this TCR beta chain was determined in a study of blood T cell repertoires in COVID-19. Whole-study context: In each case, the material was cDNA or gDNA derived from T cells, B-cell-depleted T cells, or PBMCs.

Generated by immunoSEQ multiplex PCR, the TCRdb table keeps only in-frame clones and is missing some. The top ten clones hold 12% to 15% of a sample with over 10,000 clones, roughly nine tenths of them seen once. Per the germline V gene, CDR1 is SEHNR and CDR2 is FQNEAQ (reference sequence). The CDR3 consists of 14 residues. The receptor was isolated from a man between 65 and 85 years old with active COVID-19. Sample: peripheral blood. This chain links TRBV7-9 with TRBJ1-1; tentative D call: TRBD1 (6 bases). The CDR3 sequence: CVWSAGAMNTEAFF. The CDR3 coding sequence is TGTGTCTGGTCGGCAGGGGCTATGAACACTGAAGCTTTCTTT.